One and the same sample provided the 18 T cell receptor beta chains below, sequenced in a study of T cells in Graves' hyperthyroidism and ophthalmopathy. Amplification of TCR beta CDR3 regions used RNA as the template. The HTBI set primed first-round TCR CDR3 RT-PCR. TCRdb re-called the multiplex PCR reads with MiXCR, one entry per CDR3 protein. The repertoire holds approximately 330,000 distinct CDR3 sequences, with roughly 23% as singletons. The sequenced material came from blood. These receptors were taken from a woman aged 50 to 60 with Graves' hyperthyroidism.

This clonotype showed up many times. This chain joins TRBV13 and TRBJ2-7; maybe TRBD1 (7 bases). The germline CDR1 and CDR2 sequences are PRHDT and FYEKMQ (reference sequence). V gave up 7 bases and J gave up 4 bases, with 14 bases separating them. The CDR3 loop spans 13 amino acids. The CDR3 DNA is TGTGCCAGCATGAGACAGGGAGGATACGAGCAGTACTTC. It codes for CASMRQGGYEQYF.

This clonotype was seen many times. The chain has TRBV18 and TRBJ2-7; tentative D call: TRBD2 (6 bases). CDR3 size: 14 residues. V lost 0 bases to trimming and J lost 2 bases, with 8 bases between them. Germline lookup yields CDR1 KGHSH and CDR2 LQKENI. CDR3 loop: CASSPPGGTYEQYF. CDR3 in DNA: TGTGCCAGCTCACCACCGGGCGGGACCTACGAGCAGTACTTC. The full variable domain, completed using reference TRBV18 and TRBJ2-7, is NAGVMQNPRHLVRRRGQEARLRCSPMKGHSHVYWYRQLPEEGLKFMVYLQKENIIDESGMPKERFSAEFPKEGPSILRIQQVVRGDSAAYFCASSPPGGTYEQYFGPGTRLTVT.

The genes are TRBV7-2 and TRBJ2-7; weak D call: TRBD2 (5 bases). The CDR3 is 15 residues long. Germline CDR1 SGHTA, CDR2 FQGNSA. Trimming took off 3 bases at V and 3 bases at J, with 15 bases between the two ends. Written as DNA, the CDR3 is TGTGCCAGCAGCTTTAATCCGAGCGGAAACTACGAGCAGTACTTC. Translated, it gives CASSFNPSGNYEQYF.

This clonotype was detected ten times or more. The chain combines TRBV2 with TRBJ2-7; D perhaps matches TRBD1 (6 bases). This CDR3 spans 13 amino acids. V lost 5 bases and J lost 0, with 8 bases in between. Germline V gene lookup returns CDR1 SNHLY and CDR2 FYNNEI. This CDR3 reads CASSRTDSYEQYF. The DNA of the CDR3 is TGTGCCAGCAGTAGGACAGACTCCTACGAGCAGTACTTC.

This clonotype was picked up many times. The genes are TRBV2 and TRBJ1-4, with D possibly being TRBD1 (6 bases). From germline, CDR1 is SNHLY and CDR2 FYNNEI. The CDR3 is made up of 16 amino acids. Trimming removed 2 bases at V and 1 base at J, with 11 bases between. CDR3 protein: CASSEPSDRTNEKLFF. The CDR3 DNA is TGTGCCAGCAGTGAACCATCGGACAGAACTAATGAAAAACTGTTTTTT.

This clonotype was detected only a few times. This chain connects TRBV30 to TRBJ2-2; TRBD1 is a possible D gene (6 bases). Germline V lookup: CDR1 GTSNPN, CDR2 SVGIG (reference sequence). V gave up 1 base and J gave up 2 bases, with 8 bases separating them. The CDR3 has 14 amino acids. CDR3 nucleotides: TGTGCCTGGAGTGCCGGGACAAACACCGGGGAGCTGTTTTTT. As protein: CAWSAGTNTGELFF.

The chain is built from TRBV27 and TRBJ2-7; either TRBD1 or TRBD2 may supply D (5 bases each). CDR1 and CDR2 from the germline V gene are MNHEY and SMNVEV (reference sequence). V gave up 5 bases and J gave up 3 bases, with 20 bases separating them. The CDR3 length is 16 residues. For the CDR3, the DNA is TGTGCCAGCAGTACACCGCGCGCCGGGACCCACTACGAGCAGTACTTC. It specifies CASSTPRAGTHYEQYF.

This clonotype was recorded at least ten times. This chain links TRBV7-8 with TRBJ2-4, with D possibly being TRBD2 (5 bases). Per germline, CDR1 SGHVS and CDR2 FQNEAQ. The CDR3 length is 14 residues. V lost 4 bases to trimming and J lost 9 bases, with 16 bases between them. The CDR3 loop is CASSSTPGGGIQYF. CDR3 in DNA: TGTGCCAGCAGCTCTACCCCCGGCGGAGGCATTCAGTACTTC. Looking up the rest from reference TRBV7-8 and TRBJ2-4 gives the full variable domain: GAGVSQSPRYKVAKRGQDVALRCDPISGHVSLFWYQQALGQGPEFLTYFQNEAQLDKSGLPSDRFFAERPEGSVSTLKIQRTQQEDSAVYLCASSSTPGGGIQYFGAGTRLSVL.

The J gene is TRBJ2-5, the V gene TRBV20-1, with TRBD1 identical over 7 bases. The CDR3 consists of 13 residues. Germline-derived CDR1 and CDR2 are DFQATT and SNEGSKA (reference sequence). After removal of 4 bases from V and 3 bases from J, the junction contained 5 bases not matched to a gene. The CDR3 reads CSANPGGEETQYF. The DNA for the CDR3 is TGCAGTGCTAACCCAGGGGGAGAAGAGACCCAGTACTTC.

The CDR3 coding sequence is TGTGCCAGCAGACCCGGACACGTTGGGAGTGGTGAGCAGTTCTTC. This sequence encodes CASRPGHVGSGEQFF. The chain carries TRBV2 and TRBJ2-1, with D perhaps assigned TRBD1 or TRBD2 (5 bases each). Trimming took off 6 bases at V and 9 bases at J, with 21 bases between the two ends. This CDR3 spans 15 amino acids. Germline-derived CDR1 and CDR2 are SNHLY and FYNNEI.

The chain carries TRBV7-9 and TRBJ2-5; TRBD1 matches 7 bases. From germline, CDR1 is SEHNR and CDR2 FQNEAQ (reference sequence). This CDR3 has 14 residues. Trimming cost V 1 base and J 3 bases; bases outside gene matches: 2. The CDR3 is CASSLVGTEETQYF. The DNA for the CDR3 is TGTGCCAGCAGCTTAGTCGGGACAGAAGAGACCCAGTACTTC.

The V call is TRBV20-1, the J call TRBJ2-7; 13 nucleotides agree with TRBD2. Matching the DNA end better, TRBJ2-1 makes the J call doubtful. Germline V gives CDR1 DFQATT, CDR2 SNEGSKA (reference sequence). There are 17 residues in the CDR3. The CDR3 nucleotides are TGCAGTGCCGAGACTAGCGGGGGGCTCTCTGAGGGGTACGAGCAGTTCTTC. It encodes CSAETSGGLSEGYEQFF.

The chain links TRBV2 to TRBJ2-5, with D possibly matching TRBD2 (5 bases). Trimming shortened V by 5 bases and J by 0 bases, and 7 bases separated the two germline ends. Germline CDR1 and CDR2: SNHLY and FYNNEI. This CDR3 has 13 residues. In DNA form, the CDR3 reads TGTGCCAGCAGTCGACTACACCAAGAGACCCAGTACTTC. As protein: CASSRLHQETQYF.

V gene TRBV19 combines with J gene TRBJ2-7; TRBD2 matches 10 bases. CDR1 and CDR2 from the germline V gene are LNHDA and SQIVND (reference sequence). The V gene end was trimmed by 6 bases and the J gene end by 4 bases; junction bases not matched to a gene: 9. This CDR3 has 15 residues. This CDR3 is CASRALAGENYEQYF. The DNA for the CDR3 is TGTGCCAGTAGGGCCCTAGCGGGAGAGAATTACGAGCAGTACTTC.

This chain joins TRBV9 and TRBJ2-6; D gene ambiguous. Trimming removed 0 bases at V and 0 bases at J, with 7 bases between. This CDR3 region has 16 residues. The V gene's germline CDR1 is SGDLS and CDR2 YYNGEE. CDR3 protein: CASSVEGTSGANVLTF. Here the CDR3 DNA reads TGTGCCAGCAGCGTAGAGGGCACCTCTGGGGCCAACGTCCTGACTTTC.

In its sample, this clonotype was seen once. The V gene is TRBV5-4, the J gene TRBJ2-1, with unresolved D. With 0 bases removed from V and 8 bases from J, the gap between germline ends came to 18 bases. The CDR3 runs 16 residues. Germline V CDR1 and CDR2: SGHNT, YYREEE (reference sequence). As DNA, the CDR3 is TGTGCCAGCAGCTTGGGTGGCCTCGCCCAGGCGTATGAGCAGTTCTTC. It yields the protein CASSLGGLAQAYEQFF. Drawing the rest from reference TRBV5-4 and TRBJ2-1, the complete variable domain is ETGVTQSPTHLIKTRGQQVTLRCSSQSGHNTVSWYQQALGQGPQFIFQYYREEENGRGNFPPRFSGLQFPNYSSELNVNALELDDSALYLCASSLGGLAQAYEQFFGPGTRLTVL.

This clonotype was recorded a few times. V is TRBV12-3 or TRBV12-4 and J is TRBJ2-5; TRBD2 matches at 10 bases. The CDR3 spans 16 residues. Unmatched junction bases numbered 7, after V lost 4 bases and J lost 2 bases. Written as DNA, the CDR3 is TGTGCCAGCAGTTCTCGTAGCGGGGGGAGACAAGAGACCCAGTACTTC. Amino acids: CASSSRSGGRQETQYF.

This clonotype was counted many times. V and J are TRBV6-1 and TRBJ2-2; tentative D call: TRBD2 (5 bases). This CDR3 has 15 residues. Trimming shortened V by 6 bases and J by 6 bases, and 17 bases separated the two germline ends. Germline V gives CDR1 MNHNS, CDR2 SASEGT. This CDR3 is CASRKELGMAGELFF. CDR3 sequence (DNA): TGTGCCAGCAGGAAAGAACTAGGGATGGCCGGGGAGCTGTTTTTT.